The sample holds a few counts of the clone carrying this TCR beta chain. Its specificity is not known. The isolated RNA, all of it, was reverse transcribed, so expressed TCRB transcripts were what got sequenced. Profiled with immunoSEQ multiplex PCR; TCRdb holds only in-frame clones, not every one. The table shows approximately 170,000 clones, with approximately 7.8% occurring only once. The entry originates in a study of beta chain features in type 1 diabetes. Study-level points and caveats: Type 1 diabetes patients showed a moderate but significant shortening of TCRB CDR3s in all four CD4+ subsets. Researchers could not determine here whether HLA type influences TCRB rearrangement.

Germline CDR1 is SGHTA and CDR2 is FQGNSA. The ends were cut back, 1 base at V and 5 bases at J, with 14 bases in the middle. This CDR3 contains 15 residues. The J gene is TRBJ2-5, the V gene TRBV7-2, with D perhaps matching TRBD2 (6 bases). Specimen: central memory CD4+ T cells from blood. This TCR derives from a woman in her thirties or forties with type 1 diabetes. The CDR3: CASSLDGGSGETQYF. The DNA for the CDR3 is TGTGCCAGCAGCTTAGATGGAGGGTCTGGGGAGACCCAGTACTTC.